These T cell receptor beta chains were read from a single sample in a study of cytomegalovirus exposure and HLA in healthy donors. Profiled with immunoSEQ multiplex PCR; TCRdb holds only in-frame clones, not every one. The table shows 95,000 to 150,000 clones, with roughly 68% occurring only once. The sample was PBMCs. These receptors were taken from a woman aged 45-59 years in good health and CMV-seropositive. CDR3s include the opening cysteine and the closing phenylalanine or tryptophan. The order of the fields is J gene, clone size, CDR3 length, V gene, D gene, CDR3 DNA, CDR3 protein. The D gene is left open where the match is weak. A row's size may be missing; if present it is once, few, many or a size class.

>TRBJ2-1|few|21|TRBV4-1|TRBD2
TGCGCCAGCAGCCGAATAACCCGGGGACTAGCGGGGGACCGATCCTACAATGAGCAGTTCTTC
CASSRITRGLAGDRSYNEQFF
>TRBJ1-4|.|15|TRBV9|TRBD1
TGTGCCAGCAGCGTTGAGGGACAGGGGTATGAAAAACTGTTTTTT
CASSVEGQGYEKLFF
>TRBJ2-5|.|16|TRBV5-1|TRBD2
TGCGCCAGCAGCTCGGGGGGAGGAGGCCCACAAGAGACCCAGTACTTC
CASSSGGGGPQETQYF
>TRBJ1-5|.|14|TRBV28|TRBD1
TGTGCTAGCAGCATCGGGACAGGGCATCAGCCCCAGCATTTT
CASSIGTGHQPQHF
>TRBJ2-2|.|16|TRBV5-1|TRBD2
TGCGCCAGCAGCTTGGATCCTAGCGGGGGAACCGGGGAGCTGTTTTTT
CASSLDPSGGTGELFF
>TRBJ1-6|.|15|TRBV5-4|.
TGTGCCAGCAGCTTGGGCAGATCGAAAAATTCACCCCTCCACTTT
CASSLGRSKNSPLHF
>TRBJ1-5|once|15|TRBV25-1|.
TGTGCCAGCAGTGCTCGCAGGGTCGGCAATCAGCCCCAGCATTTT
CASSARRVGNQPQHF
>TRBJ2-1|few|16|TRBV7-2|.
TGTGCCAGCAGCTTAGCGCCCGAGAGCTCCTACAATGAGCAGTTCTTC
CASSLAPESSYNEQFF
>TRBJ2-7|few|14|TRBV5-6|.
TGTGCCAGCAATCCCATGGAGGACGGAGACGAGCAGTACTTC
CASNPMEDGDEQYF
>TRBJ1-5|.|16|TRBV10-3|.
TGTGCCATCAGTGAGTCGCAGGGGAATAGCAATCAGCCCCAGCATTTT
CAISESQGNSNQPQHF
>TRBJ2-1|.|12|TRBV7-7|.
TGTGCCAGCAGCTTAGACGGCAATGAGCAGTTCTTC
CASSLDGNEQFF
>TRBJ2-7|.|13|TRBV29-1|TRBD1
TGCAGCGCCCAGGGACAGGGTGGCTACGAGCAGTACTTC
CSAQGQGGYEQYF
>TRBJ1-4|few|13|TRBV30|.
TGTGCCTGGAGTACAGGGCTAAATGAAAAACTGTTTTTT
CAWSTGLNEKLFF
>TRBJ2-5|.|19|TRBV2|TRBD2
TGTGCCAGCAGTGAAGCGGGAGCTAGACTAGCGGGTTTGCAAGAGACCCAGTACTTC
CASSEAGARLAGLQETQYF
>TRBJ2-5|.|13|TRBV7-9|.
TGTGCCAGCAGCCCTAGCTCAGTGGAGACCCAGTACTTC
CASSPSSVETQYF
>TRBJ1-2|few|17|TRBV5-6|TRBD1
TGTGCCAGCAGCTTGCGGGGACAGGGGGCTCGTGACTATGGCTACACCTTC
CASSLRGQGARDYGYTF
>TRBJ2-7|.|14|TRBV9|.
TGTGCCAGCAGCGTAGCAGGGGCCGGCTACGAGCAGTACTTC
CASSVAGAGYEQYF
>TRBJ2-7|.|15|TRBV2|TRBD2
TGTGCCAGCAGTGAAGAGGGCGGGGGTACCTACGAGCAGTACTTC
CASSEEGGGTYEQYF
>TRBJ1-6|.|12|TRBV2|.
TGTGCCAGCAGTGCGCAGGATTCACCCCTCCACTTT
CASSAQDSPLHF
>TRBJ2-7|.|14|TRBV5-1|.
TGCGCCAGCAGCGACATATCGTCATCCTACGAGCAGTACTTC
CASSDISSSYEQYF
>TRBJ2-7|few|15|TRBV7-8|.
TGTGCCAGCAGCTTCACCGGGACAACTCACTACGAGCAGTACTTC
CASSFTGTTHYEQYF
>TRBJ2-3|few|15|TRBV5-1|TRBD1
TGCGCCAGCAGCTTGGCCTTAGGGGGCAGGGATACGCAGTATTTT
CASSLALGGRDTQYF
>TRBJ1-1|.|16|TRBV2|TRBD1
TGTGCCAGCAGTAGGACAGGGGGCAAAGTGAACACTGAAGCTTTCTTT
CASSRTGGKVNTEAFF
>TRBJ1-6|.|16|TRBV7-3|.
TGTGCCAGCAGCTTAAGAGGGCAGGAGATTAATTCACCCCTCCACTTT
CASSLRGQEINSPLHF
>TRBJ2-7|.|17|TRBV7-9|TRBD1
TGTGCCAGCAGATCTTCTTCGGGGGGACAGGGTGCGTACGAGCAGTACTTC
CASRSSSGGQGAYEQYF
>TRBJ2-7|few|16|TRBV1|.
TGCACCAGCAGCCAAGCTCAGCCAGACATTTACTACGAGCAGTACTTC
CTSSQAQPDIYYEQYF
>TRBJ1-4|.|14|TRBV30|TRBD1
TGTGCCTGGAGCCTAGGACAGGGGAGGGAAAAACTGTTTTTT
CAWSLGQGREKLFF
>TRBJ2-7|.|13|TRBV6-1|.
TGTGCCAGCAGTGAAGGGAAGAAGGGGGAGCAGTACTTC
CASSEGKKGEQYF
>TRBJ1-5|.|12|TRBV7-9|.
TGTGCCACTGCGCGGGAGAATCAGCCCCAGCATTTT
CATARENQPQHF
>TRBJ2-3|.|15|TRBV6-5|TRBD1
TGTGCCGCCATTCAGGGGGCAAGGGTCACAGATACGCAGTATTTT
CAAIQGARVTDTQYF
>TRBJ1-1|few|14|TRBV5-1|.
TGTGCCAGCAGCTTGGGTACAGGGTTCACTGAAGCTTTCTTT
CASSLGTGFTEAFF
>TRBJ1-3|once|15|TRBV5-1|.
TGCGCCAGCAGCCCTGTTTCAGGGCGGGGAAACACCATATATTTT
CASSPVSGRGNTIYF
>TRBJ1-2|.|13|TRBV30|TRBD1
TGTGCCTGGAGCCCAATCGGGACAGCAGGCTACACCTTC
CAWSPIGTAGYTF
>TRBJ1-1|.|12|TRBV19|.
TGTGCCTCCGGACGGGGGGCACATGAAGCTTTCTTT
CASGRGAHEAFF
>TRBJ1-6|few|15|TRBV7-9|TRBD1
TGTGCCAGCAGCTTACCGACAGGGCGTAGTTCACCCCTCCACTTT
CASSLPTGRSSPLHF
>TRBJ1-4|.|14|TRBV2|.
TGTGCCAGCGGGAAGCAGGGGTGGGTTGAAAAACTGTTTTTT
CASGKQGWVEKLFF
>TRBJ2-7|.|14|TRBV2|TRBD1
TGTGCCAGCAGCCCGGGACAGCTCTCCTACGAGCAGTACTTC
CASSPGQLSYEQYF
>TRBJ2-1|.|12|TRBV29-1|TRBD1
TGCAGCGCCGGGACAGTCGGGCATGAGCAGTTCTTC
CSAGTVGHEQFF
>TRBJ1-1|.|15|TRBV29-1|.
TGCAGCGTTGAAAACCCATGGGGGGAGAACACTGAAGCTTTCTTT
CSVENPWGENTEAFF
>TRBJ2-1|.|14|TRBV4-2|.
TGTGCCAGCAGAGGAACAGGCATCCCCTTTGAGCAGTTCTTC
CASRGTGIPFEQFF
>TRBJ2-7|.|14|TRBV7-2|.
TGTGCCAGCAGCTTAGAGCCGGGGGTGAGGGAGCAGTACTTC
CASSLEPGVREQYF
>TRBJ2-5|.|14|TRBV5-6|.
TGTGCCAGCAGCTTGGGATACTCTGGTGAGACCCAGTACTTC
CASSLGYSGETQYF
>TRBJ1-1|.|13|TRBV11-3|.
TGTGCCAGCAGCTTAGAACAGTTCACTGAAGCTTTCTTT
CASSLEQFTEAFF
>TRBJ2-1|.|14|TRBV18|TRBD1
TGTGCCAGCTCACCGGGACAGGGGTCCAATGAGCAGTTCTTC
CASSPGQGSNEQFF
>TRBJ2-1|once|17|TRBV4-1|.
TGCGCCAGCAGCCAAGTCATGGAGGGTATCGGCTACAATGAGCAGTTCTTC
CASSQVMEGIGYNEQFF
>TRBJ2-3|.|19|TRBV6-1|TRBD2
TGTGCCAGCAGTGAGAGAGAGAGCGGGGGGATACCTAGCACAGATACGCAGTATTTT
CASSERESGGIPSTDTQYF
>TRBJ1-2|.|11|TRBV5-1|.
TGCGCCTCGCGGGGTAACTATGGCTACACCTTC
CASRGNYGYTF
>TRBJ2-3|.|16|TRBV7-2|TRBD2
TGTGCCAGCAGCTTAGCGCCCCTTAGCGGGGGGAATACGCAGTATTTT
CASSLAPLSGGNTQYF
>TRBJ2-1|.|12|TRBV7-9|.
TGTTCCAGCAGCTTAGCATCGGGGGAGGAGTTCTTC
CSSSLASGEEFF
>TRBJ1-2|.|14|TRBV7-8|.
TGTGCCAGCAGCTTGCTGGCAGGTCCGTATGGCTACACCTTC
CASSLLAGPYGYTF
>TRBJ2-7|.|12|TRBV27|.
TGTGCCAGGGACAGCCGGTCCTACGAGCAGTACTTC
CARDSRSYEQYF
>TRBJ2-3|few|16|TRBV6-1|.
TGTGCCAGCAGTGACAGGCAGGGGACGGGCACAGATACGCAGTATTTT
CASSDRQGTGTDTQYF
>TRBJ2-3|few|16|TRBV2|TRBD2
TGTGCCAGCAGAGTTGGGACTAGCGGGGGGGCCGCTACGCAGTATTTT
CASRVGTSGGAATQYF
>TRBJ1-2|.|17|TRBV28|.
TGTGCCAGCAGATGGACCCGGGAGGTTGCGGGGAACTATGGCTACACCTTC
CASRWTREVAGNYGYTF
>TRBJ2-7|.|15|TRBV6-1|TRBD1
TGTGCCAGCACTAACTGGGGGACAGGGACCTACGAGCAGTACTTC
CASTNWGTGTYEQYF